Presented here are 11 T cell receptor beta chains from one specimen sequenced in a study of identical twins. TCRdb re-analysed the 5' RACE reads in MiXCR, keeping a single row per CDR3 protein. The data contain approximately 500,000 distinct CDR3 sequences, roughly 15% of them singletons. This same sample was also taken into another study, of yellow fever vaccine responses in identical twins.

The material sequenced was CD4+ T cells sorted from blood. The receptors were gathered from a woman younger than 35 in good health.

This clonotype was seen a few times. The chain joins TRBV11-2 to TRBJ2-3, with 9 bases matching TRBD2. Germline trimming cut 5 bases from V and 4 bases from J; bases unmatched to any gene: 10. The germline V gene encodes CDR1 SGHAT and CDR2 FQNNGV. This CDR3 comprises 16 residues. This CDR3 reads CASSNAGLAIADTQYF. The CDR3 DNA sequence: TGTGCCAGCAGCAACGCGGGACTAGCAATTGCAGATACGCAGTATTTT.

This clonotype was seen just once. The chain joins TRBV29-1 to TRBJ1-1, with TRBD1 as a possible D gene (5 bases). The CDR3 is made up of 12 amino acids. V lost 7 bases and J 7 bases, leaving 16 bases between the germline ends. Germline CDR1 and CDR2: SQVTM and ANQGSEA. CDR3 in DNA: TGCAGCGCCGATAGGGGTTCGGGTGAAGCTTTCTTT. It encodes CSADRGSGEAFF.

This chain links TRBV3-1 with TRBJ1-2; D not resolved. This CDR3 is 13 amino acids long. The germline CDR1 and CDR2 sequences are LGHDT and YNNKEL (reference sequence). V lost 1 base to trimming and J lost 7 bases, with 10 bases between them. CDR3 in DNA: TGTGCCAGCAGCCAAGGGCAGGCAGTTGGCTACACCTTC. The encoded protein is CASSQGQAVGYTF.

The CDR3 nucleotides are TGTGCCAGCAGTTTCAAAGCGGGAACTGGCACAGATACGCAGTATTTT. Translation: CASSFKAGTGTDTQYF. The chain combines TRBV12-3 or TRBV12-4 with TRBJ2-3; 7 bases line up with TRBD2. The CDR3 is made up of 16 amino acids. J lost 1 base, V lost 3 bases, and 7 bases had no gene match.

This clonotype was detected only a few times. This chain joins TRBV28 and TRBJ2-5; perhaps TRBD2 as D (6 bases). The germline CDR1 and CDR2 sequences are MDHEN and SYDVKM. V gave up 5 bases and J gave up 5 bases, with 12 bases separating them. CDR3 size: 13 residues. The CDR3 sequence is CASSPREMETQYF. The CDR3 region has the DNA TGTGCCAGCAGTCCACGGGAGATGGAGACCCAGTACTTC.

This sequence joins TRBV20-1 and TRBJ1-6; 8 bases align to TRBD1. Germline CDR1 is DFQATT and CDR2 is SNEGSKA (reference sequence). The CDR3 totals 15 residues. V shed 5 bases and J 0 bases; nucleotides not matched to a gene: 3. The CDR3 DNA reads TGCAGTGCTTACACAGGGGGCTCCTATAATTCACCCCTCCACTTT. Translated, it gives CSAYTGGSYNSPLHF.

This clonotype showed up just a few times. V gene TRBV7-2 combines with J gene TRBJ2-7, with D possibly matching TRBD1 (5 bases). V was pared by 3 bases and J by 4 bases, with 16 bases between. CDR1 is SGHTA, CDR2 FQGNSA, per germline. CDR3 length: 15 residues. The CDR3 DNA sequence: TGTGCCAGCAGCTTCCAGGGTGGAATAAATTACGAGCAGTACTTC. Encoded protein: CASSFQGGINYEQYF.

This clonotype was seen many times. The genes are TRBV6-5 and TRBJ1-5; D is undetermined. The CDR3 spans 15 residues. Trimming removed 4 bases from V and 7 bases from J, with 17 bases in between. The germline V gene encodes CDR1 MNHEY and CDR2 SVGAGI. The CDR3 DNA sequence: TGTGCCAGCAGTTTGTCCGGGTCGGGTACCCAGCCCCAGCATTTT. It codes for CASSLSGSGTQPQHF.

The CDR3 loop is CSATRDSQNIQYF. The CDR3 bases are TGCAGTGCTACACGGGACAGCCAGAACATTCAGTACTTC. The gene calls are TRBV20-1 and TRBJ2-4; 7 bases match TRBD1. The CDR3 runs to 13 residues. Losses at the gene ends were 4 bases for V and 7 bases for J; bases not matched to a gene: 7. CDR1 is DFQATT, CDR2 SNEGSKA, per germline (reference sequence).

This clonotype has a handful of counts. The genes are TRBV27 and TRBJ2-5; D could derive from TRBD1 or TRBD2 (5 bases each). The V and J ends lost 5 bases and 5 bases respectively, with 15 bases between them. Germline V lookup: CDR1 MNHEY, CDR2 SMNVEV (reference sequence). The CDR3 loop spans 14 amino acids. CDR3 in DNA: TGTGCCAGCAGTATCGGGCAGGGAGAGGAGACCCAGTACTTC. This translates into CASSIGQGEETQYF.

The chain combines TRBV24-1 with TRBJ1-2, with a weak D call TRBD1 (5 bases). The V gene's germline CDR1 is KGHDR and CDR2 SFDVKD. V was shortened by 8 bases and J by 3 bases, with 15 bases between the two germline ends. The CDR3 length is 14 residues. The CDR3 sequence is CATMKDTAHYGYTF. CDR3 coding DNA: TGTGCCACCATGAAGGACACTGCGCACTATGGCTACACCTTC.